This note documents a single T cell receptor (beta chain) sequence. The target antigen is unknown. The data stem from a study of stem cell transplantation in POMP-related autoinflammatory disease. On the study more broadly: Defective thymoproteasomes were hypothesized to impair CD8+ T-cell positive selection.

The CDR3 spans 16 residues. Germline V CDR1 and CDR2: MNHEY, SVGAGI. With V trimmed by 3 bases and J by 0 bases, 4 bases remained unmatched. Clones were read by immunoSEQ multiplex PCR, and TCRdb kept only the in-frame ones, dropping some. The sample consists of tens of thousands of clones, more than 75% of them appearing once. Study-level results: In patients with PRAID, every analyzed T-cell subset tended to show lower diversity and higher clonality. In PRAID patients, the number of distinct TRB V-J gene pairings was restricted.

PRAID combined immunodeficiency and autoinflammation. Source: CD4+ T cells from PBMCs, taken before stem cell transplantation. The clonotype originates from a human donor with POMP-related autoinflammation and immune dysregulation (PRAID). The rearrangement uses TRBV6-5 and TRBJ2-2, with 7 bases lining up with TRBD2. This chain's CDR3 is CASSYRRGTNTGELFF. In DNA form, the CDR3 reads TGTGCCAGCAGTTATAGGCGGGGGACGAACACCGGGGAGCTGTTTTTT.